This is a list of T cell receptor beta chains from one sample in a study of blood T cells in healthy people across ages. MiXCR, applied by TCRdb to the 5' RACE reads, yields one record per CDR3 protein. The data contain more than 1,000,000 distinct CDR3 sequences, about 25% of them singletons. This same sample was also part of a study on T cells of mothers and their children.

The material sequenced was blood. These receptors were collected from a girl aged 2-10 years in good health. Both conserved end residues are part of each CDR3. D genes are given only for firm matches. The size field is filled for only some rows; it gives once, few, many or a size class.

d_gene,j_gene,v_gene,abundance,CDR3aa,CDR3nt
-,TRBJ1-2,TRBV7-2,many,CATSGEYGYTF,TGTGCCACCTCGGGGGAATATGGCTACACCTTC
-,TRBJ1-2,TRBV12-3/TRBV12-4,few,CASSLNGDYGYTF,TGTGCCAGCAGTTTGAACGGAGACTATGGCTACACCTTC
-,TRBJ1-6,TRBV24-1,few,CATSRPAGKLHF,TGTGCCACCAGTCGCCCAGCGGGCAAGCTCCACTTT
-,TRBJ1-2,TRBV12-5,few,CASAPGGYGYTF,TGTGCTAGTGCCCCGGGAGGCTATGGCTACACCTTC
-,TRBJ2-2,TRBV7-2,few,CASDREIDTGELFF,TGTGCCAGTGATAGGGAAATAGACACCGGGGAGCTGTTTTTT
-,TRBJ1-6,TRBV7-9,few,CASSFMGDSPLHF,TGTGCCAGCAGCTTTATGGGGGATTCACCCCTCCACTTT
-,TRBJ1-5,TRBV10-3,-,CAISQDRNQPQHF,TGTGCCATCAGCCAGGACAGAAATCAGCCCCAGCATTTT
-,TRBJ1-2,TRBV27,few,CASSFSRSNGYTF,TGTGCCAGCAGTTTCTCCAGATCTAATGGCTACACCTTC
TRBD1,TRBJ2-7,TRBV20-1,few,CSLSPTGGHEQYF,TGTTCACTCTCACCGACAGGGGGCCACGAGCAGTACTTC
-,TRBJ1-1,TRBV11-2,-,CASSPPFVTEAFF,TGTGCCAGCAGCCCTCCTTTCGTCACTGAAGCTTTCTTT
TRBD1,TRBJ1-2,TRBV5-1,few,CASSNRQGDSQSNGYTF,TGCGCCAGCAGCAATCGACAGGGAGACAGTCAGAGTAATGGCTACACCTTC
-,TRBJ2-7,TRBV12-3/TRBV12-4,-,CASSWGPGASTYEQYF,TGTGCCAGCAGTTGGGGTCCGGGGGCCAGCACCTACGAGCAGTACTTC
TRBD2,TRBJ2-1,TRBV20-1,-,CSADGTSGTSSYNEQFF,TGCAGTGCGGACGGGACTAGCGGGACGAGCTCCTACAATGAGCAGTTCTTC
TRBD1,TRBJ1-2,TRBV12-3/TRBV12-4,-,CASSLGPTGGKGYTF,TGTGCCAGCAGTTTAGGGCCGACAGGGGGCAAGGGCTACACCTTC
-,TRBJ2-1,TRBV7-2,once,CASSTDGGRFNEQFF,TGTGCCAGCAGCACAGACGGGGGGCGGTTCAATGAGCAGTTCTTC
TRBD2,TRBJ2-2,TRBV9,-,CASSVASGGNTGELFF,TGTGCCAGCAGCGTAGCGAGCGGGGGTAACACCGGGGAGCTGTTTTTT
-,TRBJ2-5,TRBV7-2,-,CASSSGDKSYQETQYF,TGTGCCAGCAGCTCTGGGGACAAATCGTACCAAGAGACCCAGTACTTC
-,TRBJ2-5,TRBV4-2,-,CASSQELGTEQETQYF,TGTGCCAGCAGCCAAGAATTAGGAACCGAACAAGAGACCCAGTACTTC
-,TRBJ2-1,TRBV6-6,-,CASSYLIGSLAYNEQFF,TGTGCCAGCAGTTACTTGATAGGGTCGCTCGCCTACAATGAGCAGTTCTTC
TRBD1,TRBJ2-1,TRBV5-6,few,CASSLGQGADEQFF,TGTGCCAGCAGCTTGGGACAGGGGGCAGATGAGCAGTTCTTC
-,TRBJ2-3,TRBV5-5,few,CASSSFWTETDTQYF,TGTGCCAGCAGCTCCTTCTGGACGGAAACAGATACGCAGTATTTT
TRBD2,TRBJ2-1,TRBV7-9,-,CASSLMTGGRDNEQFF,TGTGCCAGCAGCTTAATGACGGGGGGGCGAGACAATGAGCAGTTCTTC
-,TRBJ1-2,TRBV15,-,CATSRERSDYGYTF,TGTGCCACCAGCAGAGAACGGTCAGACTATGGCTACACCTTC
TRBD1,TRBJ1-6,TRBV7-9,-,CASSPGTGEDNSPLHF,TGTGCCAGCAGCCCCGGGACAGGGGAGGATAATTCACCCCTCCACTTT
TRBD2,TRBJ2-3,TRBV7-9,-,CASSYQLAANTDTQYF,TGTGCCAGCAGCTACCAACTAGCGGCAAACACAGATACGCAGTATTTT
-,TRBJ1-4,TRBV5-1,-,CASSPEWGTGEKLFF,TGCGCCAGCAGCCCGGAATGGGGGACCGGTGAAAAACTGTTTTTT
TRBD1,TRBJ2-3,TRBV12-3/TRBV12-4,few,CASSNRQGITQYF,TGTGCCAGCAGTAACCGACAGGGGATTACGCAGTATTTT
-,TRBJ2-3,TRBV6-5,-,CASRFSPVSRSTDTQYF,TGTGCCAGCAGGTTCTCCCCGGTTAGCAGAAGCACAGATACGCAGTATTTT
-,TRBJ2-4,TRBV24-1,-,CATSEPLGGKNIQYF,TGTGCCACCAGTGAACCCCTTGGAGGCAAAAACATTCAGTACTTC
-,TRBJ1-2,TRBV7-9,-,CASSTTGLGGYTF,TGTGCCAGCAGCACAACAGGGTTGGGTGGCTACACCTTC
-,TRBJ2-7,TRBV29-1,few,CSVDKGNEQYF,TGCAGCGTTGACAAAGGGAACGAGCAGTACTTC
TRBD2,TRBJ2-1,TRBV29-1,many,CSVATSGRGNEQFF,TGCAGCGTCGCGACTAGCGGGAGGGGCAATGAGCAGTTCTTC
-,TRBJ2-5,TRBV25-1,many,CASSEGTRIQETQYF,TGTGCCAGCAGTGAAGGTACTAGGATCCAAGAGACCCAGTACTTC
-,TRBJ2-5,TRBV11-1,few,CASSFERRVETQYF,TGTGCCAGCAGCTTTGAACGGCGGGTTGAGACCCAGTACTTC
TRBD1,TRBJ1-3,TRBV27,few,CASSLQGNGNTIYF,TGTGCCAGCAGTCTACAGGGGAATGGAAACACCATATATTTT
TRBD2,TRBJ2-2,TRBV11-3,few,CASTASGVAGAGELFF,TGTGCCAGCACCGCCTCGGGAGTAGCGGGGGCCGGGGAGCTGTTTTTT
-,TRBJ2-6,TRBV18,few,CASSPTVNRGGPNGANVLTF,TGTGCCAGCTCACCGACGGTTAACAGGGGAGGGCCAAATGGGGCCAACGTCCTGACTTTC
TRBD2,TRBJ2-1,TRBV14,-,CASNSGTSGYNEQFF,TGTGCCAGCAATTCCGGGACTAGCGGTTACAATGAGCAGTTCTTC
-,TRBJ2-5,TRBV2,few,CASREDQGIRETQYF,TGTGCCAGCAGAGAAGATCAGGGGATTCGAGAGACCCAGTACTTC
-,TRBJ1-6,TRBV18,few,CASSPIDVRYSPLHF,TGTGCCAGCTCACCGATTGACGTTAGATATTCACCCCTCCACTTT
-,TRBJ2-7,TRBV7-2,-,CASSPDGGLAYEQYF,TGTGCCAGCAGCCCCGATGGGGGGCTGGCCTACGAGCAGTACTTC
-,TRBJ1-6,TRBV12-3/TRBV12-4,few,CASSLSGRGGSSPLHF,TGTGCCAGCAGTTTATCCGGCAGGGGAGGTAGTTCACCCCTCCACTTT
TRBD1,TRBJ2-7,TRBV20-1,-,CSSGTGDYEQYF,TGCAGTTCCGGGACAGGAGACTACGAGCAGTACTTC
-,TRBJ1-1,TRBV7-9,-,CASSHGGPEAFF,TGTGCCAGCAGCCACGGGGGTCCTGAGGCTTTCTTT
-,TRBJ2-1,TRBV4-1,-,CASSQERTTPNEQFF,TGCGCCAGCAGCCAAGAGAGGACTACGCCCAATGAGCAGTTCTTC
-,TRBJ2-5,TRBV2,few,CASSETGTQYF,TGTGCCAGCAGTGAAACGGGGACCCAGTACTTC
-,TRBJ2-3,TRBV29-1,-,CSVERGGGTTDTQYF,TGCAGCGTTGAACGCGGCGGGGGCACCACAGATACGCAGTATTTT
-,TRBJ2-3,TRBV11-2,-,CASSLGLGVITDTQYF,TGTGCCAGCAGCTTAGGTTTAGGGGTGATCACAGATACGCAGTATTTT
TRBD2,TRBJ2-1,TRBV6-2/TRBV6-3,few,CASSPRTSGEWGEQFF,TGTGCCAGCAGTCCGAGGACTAGCGGGGAATGGGGTGAGCAGTTCTTC
-,TRBJ1-2,TRBV29-1,few,CSVERGRNYGYTF,TGCAGCGTTGAAAGGGGAAGGAACTATGGCTACACCTTC
-,TRBJ2-3,TRBV7-9,few,CASSLGRASDTQYF,TGTGCCAGCAGCTTAGGCCGGGCCTCAGATACGCAGTATTTT
-,TRBJ1-1,TRBV7-9,-,CASSHPGTGTEAFF,TGTGCCAGCAGCCACCCTGGGACCGGCACTGAAGCTTTCTTT
TRBD2,TRBJ2-1,TRBV5-1,few,CASSLASGRYNEQFF,TGCGCCAGCAGCTTGGCTAGCGGACGCTACAATGAGCAGTTCTTC
TRBD1,TRBJ1-1,TRBV7-2,-,CASSWDRAGGTEAFF,TGTGCCAGCAGCTGGGACAGGGCGGGTGGGACTGAAGCTTTCTTT
-,TRBJ1-3,TRBV3-1,few,CASSHSGRIYF,TGTGCCAGCAGCCATTCCGGACGGATATATTTT